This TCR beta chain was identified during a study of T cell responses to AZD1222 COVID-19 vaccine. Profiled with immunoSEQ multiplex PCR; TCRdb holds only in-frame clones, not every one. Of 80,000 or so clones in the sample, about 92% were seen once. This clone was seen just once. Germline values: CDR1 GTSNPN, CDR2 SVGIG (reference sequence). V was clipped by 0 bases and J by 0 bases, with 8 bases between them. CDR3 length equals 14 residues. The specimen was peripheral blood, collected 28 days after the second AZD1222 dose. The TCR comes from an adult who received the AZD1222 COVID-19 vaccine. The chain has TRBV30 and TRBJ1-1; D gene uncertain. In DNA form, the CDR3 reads TGTGCCTGGAGTGTACCCAGCTTGAACACTGAAGCTTTCTTT. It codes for CAWSVPSLNTEAFF.